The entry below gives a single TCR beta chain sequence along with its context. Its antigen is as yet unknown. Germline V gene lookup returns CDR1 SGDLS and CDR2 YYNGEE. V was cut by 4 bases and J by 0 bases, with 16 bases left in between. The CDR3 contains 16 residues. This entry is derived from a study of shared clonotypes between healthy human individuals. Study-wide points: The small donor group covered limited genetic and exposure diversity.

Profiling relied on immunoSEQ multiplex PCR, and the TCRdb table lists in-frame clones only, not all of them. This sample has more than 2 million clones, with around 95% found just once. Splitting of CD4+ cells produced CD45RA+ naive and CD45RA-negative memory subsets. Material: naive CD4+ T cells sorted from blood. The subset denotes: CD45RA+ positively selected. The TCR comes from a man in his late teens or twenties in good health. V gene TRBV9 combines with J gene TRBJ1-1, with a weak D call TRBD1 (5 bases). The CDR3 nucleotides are TGTGCCAGCAGCCCCCAGGGAGCGGATATGAACACTGAAGCTTTCTTT. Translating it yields CASSPQGADMNTEAFF.